This TCR beta chain was profiled in a study of graft-versus-host responses after intestinal transplantation (dated by TCRdb to about 2021). With respect to the entire study: The transplants that recipients got were multivisceral, liver-intestinal, or isolated intestinal. Donor T cell macrochimerism was defined as a peak of at least 4% donor T cells among recipient peripheral blood mononuclear cells. Rather than being sequenced by the commercial service, samples from three later patients were sequenced in-house on an Illumina MiSeq and processed with MiXCR. All recipients received anti-thymocyte globulin induction followed by maintenance tacrolimus and steroids for about three years. Graft-versus-host and host-versus-graft alloreactive T cell clones were tracked in the graft, circulation and bone marrow after intestinal transplantation using bulk TCR-beta CDR3 sequencing. A cohort of about 26 intestinal transplant recipients, including one retransplant, was enrolled, and 3 patients lacking pretransplant specimens were excluded. Alloreactive clones were identified by sequencing pre-transplant mixed lymphocyte reaction products and comparing them with unstimulated pre-transplant donor and recipient T cells. Broad study findings and their caveats: Conclusions were limited by the relatively low number and heterogeneity of intestinal transplant patients. Early after transplant, peak levels of circulating GvH clones were associated with declines in HvG clones. GvH clones were detected in recipient bone marrow, and some of these GvH clones were observed earlier in ileal mucosa or blood, consistent with an intestinal mucosal origin. High GvH to HvG T cell clonal ratios were observed in the allografts of patients with donor T cell macrochimerism.

The time point label, read with the paper, signifies: cells obtained before transplantation from donor or recipient. CD3+CD4+ and CD3+CD8+ populations were FACS-sorted from unstimulated pre-transplant donor and recipient cells taken from spleen or lymph nodes. Taken from cysteine to phenylalanine, the CDR3 has 14 residues. CDR3 DNA only is kept here, 42 bases in frame from base 1. The germline V gene specifies SGHNT as CDR1 and YENEEA as CDR2. V drops 1 base and J drops 6 bases, leaving 13 bases in between. The library was obtained by the immunoSEQ multiplex PCR assay. In most patients, genomic DNA was isolated using the Qiagen DNeasy Blood and Tissue Kit and sent frozen to Adaptive Biotechnologies for TCR sequencing. For most patients, genomic DNA was subjected to high-throughput TCR-beta CDR3 sequencing by Adaptive Biotechnologies. The authors' pipeline ran thus. Adaptive's ImmunoSEQ software supplied the TCR sequencing data for approximately 18 patients, while MiXCR and VDJtools were used to process a few other patients. To correct CD4 versus CD8 sorting errors, any sequence found in both subsets at a frequency ratio below 5:1 was removed. CDR3 nucleotide sequences shared between donor and recipient were removed because the origin of such sequences could not be assigned. To be classed as alloreactive, a clone needed at least 2-fold expansion over unstimulated cells and a minimum CFSE-low frequency of 0.002% (template counts) or 0.001% (read counts). Clones were considered mappable if detected in sequenced pre-transplant spleen, lymph node, or MLR CFSE-low populations of the donor or recipient. Cumulative frequency of alloreactive clones was calculated as a percentage of all sequences weighted by copy number. This is the immuneACCESS table as TCRdb keeps it, with only in-frame sequences that have V and J called. A part of the clones is gone; compared with another copy, unresolved V genes explain less than half, and the rest is unexplained. V and J calls plus clone size are reproduced from that table; the DNA served to infer D and trimming. The sample yields some 140,000 clones; around 90% were counted once. 0.19% of the sample goes to the ten largest clones.

Concerning this clone: Its recognized antigen is unknown. Per-nucleotide qualities are absent, and no much larger clonotype sits a single base away.

The receptor comes from a human donor who received an intestinal transplant. This chain is built from TRBV11-3 and TRBJ2-7; no D gene is confidently identified. Specimen: unstimulated CD4+ T cells sorted from spleen or lymph node cells, collected before intestinal transplant. At the DNA level, the sequence is TGTGCCAGCAGCTTAGTTTTTTCCCTTGTCGAGCAGTACTTC. This translates into CASSLVFSLVEQYF.